The 5 T cell receptor beta chains below were found in one sample sequenced in a study of blood T cell repertoires in COVID-19. Here immunoSEQ multiplex PCR was the method, and the copy in TCRdb shows in-frame clones only, minus some. Here the sample spans 20,000 to 30,000 clones, roughly 90% being singletons. The specimen sequenced was peripheral blood. These TCRs come from a man aged 65-85 years with acute or convalescent COVID-19.

The rearrangement joins TRBV4-3 to TRBJ2-3, with D perhaps matching TRBD2 (6 bases). V lost 2 bases to trimming and J lost 6 bases, with 12 bases between them. The CDR3 length is 14 residues. CDR1 is LGHNA and CDR2 is YSLEER in the germline V gene. The CDR3 nucleotides read TGCGCCAGCAGCCAAAATAGCGCGGGGGATACGCAGTATTTT. Amino acids: CASSQNSAGDTQYF.

The chain links TRBV27 to TRBJ2-6, with TRBD1 matching 9 bases. Trimming at V came to 5 bases and at J to 0 bases, leaving 17 bases not matched to a gene. CDR1 and CDR2 (germline): MNHEY, SMNVEV (reference sequence). This CDR3 is built from 21 residues. The CDR3 DNA reads TGTGCCAGCAGTCCCCTCTTCACCAGGACAGGGGCTCTCTCTGGGGCCAACGTCCTGACTTTC. Protein product: CASSPLFTRTGALSGANVLTF. Looking up the rest from reference TRBV27 and TRBJ2-6 gives the full variable domain: EAQVTQNPRYLITVTGKKLTVTCSQNMNHEYMSWYRQDPGLGLRQIYYSMNVEVTDKGDVPEGYKVSRKEKRNFPLILESPSPNQTSLYFCASSPLFTRTGALSGANVLTFGAGSRLTVL.

This clone has just one count. This chain connects TRBV29-1 to TRBJ2-3; D might be TRBD2 (6 bases). V was shortened by 3 bases and J by 4 bases, with 14 bases between the two germline ends. Per germline, CDR1 SQVTM and CDR2 ANQGSEA. This CDR3 contains 14 residues. This CDR3 is CSVDIGRGADTQYF. The CDR3 bases are TGCAGCGTTGATATCGGGAGAGGAGCAGATACGCAGTATTTT.

This clone has just one count. V is TRBV4-3 and J is TRBJ2-5, with 13 nucleotides matching TRBD2. V shed 4 bases and J 6 bases; nucleotides not matched to a gene: 8. CDR1 and CDR2 from the germline V gene are LGHNA and YSLEER. This CDR3 has 16 residues. The CDR3 protein is CASSRRTSGSLQTQYF. The CDR3 bases are TGCGCCAGCAGCCGCAGGACTAGCGGGAGCTTGCAGACCCAGTACTTC.

The rearrangement uses TRBV4-1 and TRBJ2-1; 9 bases fit TRBD2. This CDR3 has 18 amino acids. CDR1 MGHRA and CDR2 YSYEKL come from the germline V gene. Trimming removed 0 bases from V and 4 bases from J; junction bases left unmatched: 10. This chain's CDR3 is CASSQEGRGSGRYNEQFF. The CDR3 bases are TGCGCCAGCAGCCAAGAAGGGAGGGGGAGCGGGAGGTACAATGAGCAGTTCTTC.